The 17 T cell receptor beta chains below come from one sample, sequenced in a study of T-cell reconstitution after alpha-beta-depleted transplantation in children (dated by TCRdb to 2016 to 2017). Library preparation employed PCR. TCRdb lists the instrument as Illumina HiSeq 2500. To normalize quantification of the TCRbeta repertoire, the TCR libraries were built with molecular barcoding that relied on unique molecular identifiers. TCRdb redid the processing of the public reads, applying fastp at Q25 and MiXCR, and retained in-frame beta chains. Here each entry gathers all rows of one CDR3 protein and keeps the most common genes and DNA. Counted in this sample were 440,000 or so distinct CDR3 sequences; over 40% of them appeared once. Around a quarter of the sample is taken by the ten largest. Explained via the paper, the treatment or condition label denotes: allogeneic hematopoietic cell transplantation with graft depleted of TCRalphabeta T cells and CD19 B cells.

The sequenced sample was PBMCs, obtained before TCRalphabeta/CD19-depleted stem cell transplant. Every receptor here comes from a girl aged 2-10 years with aplastic anemia, due to receive a stem cell transplant.

The chain combines TRBV12-3 or TRBV12-4 with TRBJ1-6; TRBD1 aligns across 7 bases. The CDR3 has 14 residues. The trim removed 7 bases at V and 9 bases at J, leaving 9 bases unmatched. The CDR3 coding sequence is TGTGCCAGCATCGATCGACAGGGAGGTTCACCCCTCCACTTT. Translated: CASIDRQGGSPLHF.

This clonotype was observed a handful of times. The rearrangement joins TRBV28 to TRBJ2-3; 7 bases map to TRBD2. J was trimmed by 5 bases and V by 8 bases; bases with no gene match: 1. This CDR3 region has 11 residues. In germline, CDR1 is MDHEN, CDR2 SYDVKM. The CDR3, as DNA: TGTGCCAGCGGGGGGGGAGATACGCAGTATTTT. It translates to CASGGGDTQYF.

As regards this clonotype: One end of the junction varies from germline; a read error may be responsible. The chain uses TRBV28 and TRBJ2-3; tentatively, D is TRBD2 (5 bases). This CDR3 is 13 amino acids long. Germline V gene lookup returns CDR1 MDHEN and CDR2 SYDVKM. The CDR3 sequence: CASTRGGTDMQYF. CDR3 in DNA: TGTGCCAGCACCCGAGGAGGAACAGATATGCAGTATTTT.

The gene calls are TRBV12-3 or TRBV12-4 and TRBJ2-5, with D possibly matching TRBD2 (6 bases). The CDR3 extends over 14 amino acids. With 5 bases removed from V and 9 bases from J, the gap between germline ends came to 19 bases. Here the CDR3 DNA reads TGTGCCAGCAGTCCCCGGGACTCCCAAGGGGCCCAGTACTTC. Protein sequence: CASSPRDSQGAQYF.

The genes are TRBV19 and TRBJ1-2, with D unresolved. The germline CDR1 and CDR2 sequences are LNHDA and SQIVND (reference sequence). The CDR3 has 14 amino acids. V lost 8 bases to trimming and J lost 8 bases, with 21 bases between them. CDR3 coding DNA: TGTGCCAGTGGCAGAAGGTGGGGAGTGAGAGGCTACACCTTC. It is translated as CASGRRWGVRGYTF. The variable domain in full, completed from reference TRBV19 and TRBJ1-2, reads DGGITQSPKYLFRKEGQNVTLSCEQNLNHDAMYWYRQDPGQGLRLIYYSQIVNDFQKGDIAEGYSVSREKKESFPLTVTSAQKNPTAFYLCASGRRWGVRGYTFGSGTRLTVV.

A few counts support this clonotype. The genes are TRBV5-5 and TRBJ2-1, with D unclear. Germline loops: CDR1 SGHKS, CDR2 YYEKEE (reference sequence). This CDR3 contains 15 residues. With 0 bases removed from V and 0 bases from J, the gap between germline ends came to 7 bases. Here the CDR3 reads CASSLDESSYNEQFF. The DNA of the CDR3 is TGTGCCAGCAGCTTGGATGAGAGCTCCTACAATGAGCAGTTCTTC.

V gene TRBV29-1 combines with J gene TRBJ1-2, with 8 bases identical to TRBD1. V shed 4 bases, J shed 10 bases, and the junction held 11 bases outside the gene matches. Germline V CDR1 and CDR2: SQVTM, ANQGSEA. This CDR3 has 13 residues. CDR3 amino acids: CSVGGGQEGDYTF. CDR3 DNA sequence: TGCAGCGTTGGGGGGGGACAGGAAGGGGACTACACCTTC. The full variable domain, with the rest looked up from reference TRBV29-1 and TRBJ1-2, is SAVISQKPSRDICQRGTSLTIQCQVDSQVTMMFWYRQQPGQSLTLIATANQGSEATYESGFVIDKFPISRPNLTFSTLTVSNMSPEDSSIYLCSVGGGQEGDYTFGSGTRLTVV.

This chain links TRBV20-1 with TRBJ2-7; TRBD1 aligns across 7 bases. CDR1 and CDR2 from the germline V gene are DFQATT and SNEGSKA (reference sequence). The V segment lost 5 bases and the J segment 2 bases; nucleotides outside the gene matches: 6. The CDR3 covers 13 residues. CDR3 DNA sequence: TGCAGTGCTCCTGTGACAGGGACCTACGAGCAGTACTTC. As protein: CSAPVTGTYEQYF.

This chain links TRBV5-4 with TRBJ2-2; 9 bases match TRBD2. The V gene's germline CDR1 is SGHNT and CDR2 YYREEE (reference sequence). This CDR3 region has 15 residues. Trimming removed 3 bases from V and 3 bases from J; junction bases left unmatched: 3. The DNA for the CDR3 is TGTGCCAGCAGCTCCAGACTAGCGGACACCGGGGAGCTGTTTTTT. Translation: CASSSRLADTGELFF.

The rearrangement joins TRBV20-1 to TRBJ2-2; tentative D call: TRBD1 (6 bases). Germline CDR1 is DFQATT and CDR2 is SNEGSKA (reference sequence). This CDR3 region has 13 residues. V lost 0 bases, J lost 10 bases, and 12 bases lay in between. The CDR3 loop reads CSARDLQGEELFF. CDR3 DNA sequence: TGCAGTGCTAGAGATTTACAGGGCGAGGAGCTGTTTTTT.

In this sample, this clonotype turned up many times. The chain recombines TRBV4-1 with TRBJ1-1; 10 bases are a match to TRBD1. Germline loops: CDR1 MGHRA, CDR2 YSYEKL. There are 15 residues in the CDR3. V lost 3 bases and J lost 0; bases outside the gene matches: 1. In nucleotides, the CDR3 is TGCGCCAGCAGCCAGGACAGGGGGTTGAACACTGAAGCTTTCTTT. Translating it yields CASSQDRGLNTEAFF.

V is TRBV5-1 and J is TRBJ2-3; 9 bases align to TRBD1. The V gene end was trimmed by 2 bases and the J gene end by 6 bases; junction bases not matched to a gene: 7. This CDR3 is 15 amino acids long. CDR1 is SGHRS and CDR2 is YFSETQ in the germline V gene. CDR3 sequence (DNA): TGCGCCAGCAGCTTTCCGGACAGGGGCATGGATACGCAGTATTTT. Residues: CASSFPDRGMDTQYF. Full variable domain (missing parts from reference TRBV5-1 and TRBJ2-3): KAGVTQTPRYLIKTRGQQVTLSCSPISGHRSVSWYQQTPGQGLQFLFEYFSETQRNKGNFPGRFSGRQFSNSRSEMNVSTLELGDSALYLCASSFPDRGMDTQYFGPGTRLTVL.

This clonotype has just a few counts. The gene calls are TRBV19 and TRBJ2-7; possibly TRBD1 or TRBD2 for D (5 bases each). Trimming took off 1 base at V and 2 bases at J, with 12 bases between the two ends. The CDR3 is 15 amino acids. Per the germline V gene, CDR1 is LNHDA and CDR2 is SQIVND (reference sequence). The CDR3 DNA sequence: TGTGCCAGTAGTATAGGTGGGACGGACACCTACGAGCAGTACTTC. This sequence encodes CASSIGGTDTYEQYF.

V gene TRBV29-1 combines with J gene TRBJ2-1; D is possibly TRBD2 (5 bases). The ends were cut back, 2 bases at V and 2 bases at J, with 10 bases in the middle. Looked up from germline, CDR1 is SQVTM and CDR2 is ANQGSEA. The CDR3 spans 14 residues. CDR3 amino acids: CSVERGSTYNEQFF. The DNA of the CDR3 is TGCAGCGTTGAACGCGGGTCGACCTACAATGAGCAGTTCTTC.

The CDR3 sequence is CASSLWRGRIADTQYF. DNA of the CDR3: TGTGCCAGCAGTTTATGGAGGGGCAGGATTGCGGATACGCAGTATTTT. This chain links TRBV27 with TRBJ2-3, with a weak D call TRBD2 (6 bases). Germline assignment: CDR1 MNHEY and CDR2 SMNVEV (reference sequence). This CDR3 comprises 16 residues. Trimming pared 1 base from V and 6 bases from J, leaving 17 bases between.

This clonotype was seen only a few times. The V call is TRBV12-3 or TRBV12-4, the J call TRBJ1-1; no firm D call. V dropped 3 bases and J dropped 5 bases, with 10 bases sitting between them. This CDR3 contains 13 residues. As DNA, the CDR3 is TGTGCCAGCAGTTTCGCGGGGAGGACTGAAGCTTTCTTT. Translating it yields CASSFAGRTEAFF.

This clonotype occurred many times. The chain combines TRBV4-2 with TRBJ1-4, with a weak D call TRBD1 (5 bases). The CDR3 contains 16 residues. V was cut by 0 bases and J by 8 bases, with 16 bases left in between. Germline V gene lookup returns CDR1 LGHNA and CDR2 YNFKEQ. The chain's CDR3 is CASSQEVQGQLEKLFF. Here the CDR3 DNA reads TGTGCCAGCAGCCAAGAAGTCCAGGGTCAGTTGGAAAAACTGTTTTTT.